Listed here are 27 T cell receptor beta chains from one sample, sequenced in a study of control samples from healthy donors and cancer patients. Clones were sequenced by immunoSEQ multiplex PCR, and TCRdb holds only the in-frame ones, with some missing. The sample consists of tens of thousands of clones, 70% to 90% of them appearing once. Sequenced input: formalin-fixed, paraffin-embedded tissue. Receptors originate from a female donor with melanoma.

The chain combines TRBV6-1 with TRBJ2-1, with D possibly matching TRBD2 (6 bases). The length of the CDR3 is 15 residues. With 3 bases removed from V and 2 bases from J, the gap between germline ends came to 11 bases. Germline V gene data show CDR1 as MNHNS and CDR2 as SASEGT. For the CDR3, the DNA is TGTGCCAGCAGTGACGGCGGGGAAGCCTACAATGAGCAGTTCTTC. This gives the protein CASSDGGEAYNEQFF.

Sample share makes this clone large (0.1 to 1%). The chain carries TRBV5-6 and TRBJ2-7; 7 nucleotides match TRBD1. The CDR3 has 14 residues. Per the germline V gene, CDR1 is SGHDT and CDR2 is YYEEEE. With 7 bases clipped from V and 4 bases from J, the junction kept 11 bases outside the gene matches. The CDR3 bases are TGTGCCAGCCGATCCTCAGGGGGAGTTTACGAGCAGTACTTC. Protein: CASRSSGGVYEQYF.

As DNA, the CDR3 is TGTGCCAGCAGCCAGTTTGCGGGGGGCGATGGTAACACCGGGGAGCTGTTTTTT. Its protein product is CASSQFAGGDGNTGELFF. The rearrangement uses TRBV7-6 and TRBJ2-2, with 8 nucleotides matching TRBD2. The CDR3 loop spans 18 amino acids. V was pared by 5 bases and J by 2 bases, with 13 bases of the junction left unmatched. Germline V CDR1 and CDR2: SGHVS, FNYEAQ.

The chain carries TRBV7-9 and TRBJ1-3; maybe TRBD1 (6 bases). Germline CDR1 reads SEHNR; CDR2 reads FQNEAQ (reference sequence). The CDR3 is made up of 17 amino acids. Trimming removed 6 bases at V and 0 bases at J, with 18 bases between. This chain's CDR3 is CASRSTVGGYSGNTIYF. The CDR3 DNA reads as TGTGCCAGCAGATCCACGGTAGGGGGATACTCTGGAAACACCATATATTTT. Supplemented by reference TRBV7-9 and TRBJ1-3, the full variable domain reads DTGVSQNPRHKITKRGQNVTFRCDPISEHNRLYWYRQTLGQGPEFLTYFQNEAQLEKSRLLSDRFSAERPKGSFSTLEIQRTEQGDSAMYLCASRSTVGGYSGNTIYFGEGSWLTVV.

CDR3 in amino acids: CASRPNGAETQYF. The CDR3 DNA follows: TGTGCCAGCAGGCCCAACGGGGCGGAGACCCAGTACTTC. The J gene is TRBJ2-5, the V gene TRBV6-5; D tentatively reads TRBD1 or TRBD2 (5 bases each). The CDR3 loop spans 13 amino acids. Trimming stripped 6 bases from V and 5 bases from J, with 13 bases between. The V gene's germline CDR1 is MNHEY and CDR2 SVGAGI.

The genes are TRBV7-6 and TRBJ2-5; 7 positions match TRBD1. The CDR3 contains 15 residues. With 4 bases clipped from V and 5 bases from J, the junction kept 10 bases outside the gene matches. Germline CDR1 SGHVS, CDR2 FNYEAQ. The CDR3 loop is CASSYGTVNGETQYF. CDR3 bases: TGTGCCAGCAGCTACGGGACAGTTAATGGGGAGACCCAGTACTTC.

This chain uses TRBV30 with TRBJ1-5; D ambiguous. The V gene's germline CDR1 is GTSNPN and CDR2 SVGIG (reference sequence). The CDR3 is 19 amino acids. Trimming removed 0 bases from V and 3 bases from J, with 24 bases in between. CDR3 residues: CAWSVRTHYLRSSNQPQHF. DNA of the CDR3: TGTGCCTGGAGTGTACGAACCCACTACCTCAGGAGCTCCAATCAGCCCCAGCATTTT.

The chain recombines TRBV6-2 or TRBV6-3 with TRBJ2-7, with a possible D match to TRBD1 (6 bases). This CDR3 is 18 amino acids long. V dropped 0 bases and J dropped 1 base, with 19 bases sitting between them. Germline V lookup: CDR1 MNHEY, CDR2 SVGEGT. The chain's CDR3 is CASSYSRSTEGGSYEQYF. CDR3 nucleotides: TGTGCCAGCAGTTACTCGAGATCGACAGAAGGGGGTTCCTACGAGCAGTACTTC.

This clone appeared a single time. The chain uses TRBV30 and TRBJ2-7; D unclear. With 5 bases removed from V and 3 bases from J, the gap between germline ends came to 14 bases. The CDR3 contains 13 residues. Germline V gene data show CDR1 as GTSNPN and CDR2 as SVGIG (reference sequence). DNA for the CDR3: TGTGCCTGGGCCCCTCCTTACAACTACGAGCAGTACTTC. Translation: CAWAPPYNYEQYF.

This chain links TRBV24-1 with TRBJ1-2, with D perhaps TRBD1 (5 bases). Germline values: CDR1 KGHDR, CDR2 SFDVKD. Trimming pared 4 bases from V and 5 bases from J, leaving 19 bases between. This CDR3 comprises 16 residues. The CDR3 sequence is CATSDTRGEREYGYTF. CDR3 sequence (DNA): TGTGCCACCAGTGACACTCGAGGGGAAAGGGAATATGGCTACACCTTC.

The chain joins TRBV9 to TRBJ1-2, with D possibly being TRBD1 (6 bases). The CDR3 length is 15 residues. Trimming took off 0 bases at V and 8 bases at J, with 17 bases between the two ends. Germline assignment: CDR1 SGDLS and CDR2 YYNGEE. This CDR3 is CASSVGGWPGDGYTF. In nucleotides, the CDR3 is TGTGCCAGCAGCGTAGGAGGTTGGCCAGGGGACGGCTACACCTTC.

The V and J genes are TRBV30 and TRBJ2-5, with TRBD2 matching 12 bases. Germline assignment: CDR1 GTSNPN and CDR2 SVGIG (reference sequence). The CDR3 has 16 residues. V shed 1 base and J 5 bases; nucleotides not matched to a gene: 8. The CDR3 region is CAWSGLAGVSEETQYF. The CDR3 nucleotides are TGTGCCTGGAGTGGACTAGCGGGAGTAAGTGAGGAGACCCAGTACTTC.

The rearrangement links TRBV12-3 or TRBV12-4 to TRBJ2-2; no clear D gene. The CDR3 extends over 13 amino acids. V lost 4 bases and J 7 bases, leaving 10 bases between the germline ends. The CDR3: CASSYGANGELFF. The CDR3 coding sequence is TGTGCCAGCAGTTACGGAGCGAACGGGGAGCTGTTTTTT.

The rearrangement uses TRBV5-1 and TRBJ1-1; maybe TRBD1 (6 bases). CDR1 is SGHRS, CDR2 YFSETQ, per germline. V gave up 4 bases and J gave up 1 base, with 11 bases separating them. The CDR3 runs to 14 residues. The CDR3 nucleotides read TGCGCCAGCAGCCGCGGGACACAGAACACTGAAGCTTTCTTT. Residues: CASSRGTQNTEAFF.

About this clone: The sample contains more than one DNA sequence encoding this CDR3. J is TRBJ2-3 and V is TRBV9; D unclear. The CDR3 contains 13 residues. The ends were cut back, 4 bases at V and 4 bases at J, with 10 bases in the middle. Looked up from germline, CDR1 is SGDLS and CDR2 is YYNGEE. The DNA for the CDR3 is TGTGCCAGCAGCTTTGGTTTCTCAGATACGCAGTATTTT. Its protein product is CASSFGFSDTQYF.

The sample holds a few counts of this clone. The chain links TRBV5-1 to TRBJ2-5; D is unclear. The CDR3 loop spans 11 amino acids. In germline, CDR1 is SGHRS, CDR2 YFSETQ. V was trimmed by 4 bases and J by 4 bases, leaving 5 bases between them. For the CDR3, the DNA is TGCGCCAGCAGCGTGGCAGAGACCCAGTACTTC. As protein: CASSVAETQYF.

This clone was counted between two and nine times. This chain connects TRBV7-8 to TRBJ2-1; 10 bases align to TRBD2. The V gene's germline CDR1 is SGHVS and CDR2 FQNEAQ. Trimming cost V 5 bases and J 0 bases; bases outside gene matches: 7. The CDR3 contains 17 residues. This CDR3 is CASSPTGTSASYNEQFF. In DNA form, the CDR3 reads TGTGCCAGCAGCCCTACCGGGACTAGCGCCTCCTACAATGAGCAGTTCTTC.

This sequence joins TRBV9 and TRBJ2-7; D is undetermined. Germline assignment: CDR1 SGDLS and CDR2 YYNGEE. The CDR3 length is 13 residues. V was pared by 5 bases and J by 7 bases, with 16 bases between. In nucleotides, the CDR3 is TGTGCCAGCAGTCCCGGACCACTGGCGGAGCAGTACTTC. Protein sequence: CASSPGPLAEQYF. Looking up the rest from reference TRBV9 and TRBJ2-7 gives the full variable domain: DSGVTQTPKHLITATGQRVTLRCSPRSGDLSVYWYQQSLDQGLQFLIQYYNGEERAKGNILERFSAQQFPDLHSELNLSSLELGDSALYFCASSPGPLAEQYFGPGTRLTVT.

The J gene is TRBJ2-7, the V gene TRBV5-1; a possible D gene is TRBD2 (5 bases). Trimming removed 1 base at V and 7 bases at J, with 9 bases between. Germline assignment: CDR1 SGHRS and CDR2 YFSETQ. CDR3 size: 12 residues. The DNA of the CDR3 is TGCGCCAGCAGCTTGTCTACGGGGGAGCAGTACTTC. This sequence encodes CASSLSTGEQYF. Looking up the rest from reference TRBV5-1 and TRBJ2-7 gives the full variable domain: KAGVTQTPRYLIKTRGQQVTLSCSPISGHRSVSWYQQTPGQGLQFLFEYFSETQRNKGNFPGRFSGRQFSNSRSEMNVSTLELGDSALYLCASSLSTGEQYFGPGTRLTVT.

The chain employs TRBV7-9 and TRBJ2-1, with D maybe TRBD2 (6 bases). Germline CDR1 is SEHNR and CDR2 is FQNEAQ (reference sequence). This CDR3 spans 14 amino acids. V shed 6 bases and J shed 5 bases, with 14 bases lying between them. CDR3 amino acids: CASRRGGSHNEQFF. The CDR3 DNA reads TGTGCCAGCAGACGAGGAGGGTCCCACAATGAGCAGTTCTTC. The variable domain in full, with the rest retrieved from reference TRBV7-9 and TRBJ2-1, is DTGVSQNPRHKITKRGQNVTFRCDPISEHNRLYWYRQTLGQGPEFLTYFQNEAQLEKSRLLSDRFSAERPKGSFSTLEIQRTEQGDSAMYLCASRRGGSHNEQFFGPGTRLTVL.

The rearrangement joins TRBV3-1 (or the pseudogene TRBV3-2) to TRBJ2-1, with 9 bases that match TRBD2. Germline V gives CDR1 LGHDT, CDR2 YNNKEL (reference sequence). V was pared by 3 bases and J by 7 bases, with 7 bases of the junction left unmatched. The CDR3 covers 15 residues. CDR3 nucleotide sequence: TGTGCCAGCAGCCATATTAGCGGGAGAGTGAATGAGCAGTTCTTC. Translated, it gives CASSHISGRVNEQFF.

This chain uses TRBV5-1 with TRBJ2-2, with TRBD1 matching over 10 bases. The germline V gene has CDR1 SGHRS and CDR2 YFSETQ. V lost 5 bases to trimming and J lost 2 bases; unmatched junction nucleotides: 6. This CDR3 spans 16 amino acids. The DNA of the CDR3 is TGCGCCAGCAGTTTCGGGGACAGGGGTAACACCGGGGAGCTGTTTTTT. Translation gives CASSFGDRGNTGELFF.

The chain is built from TRBV3-1 (or the pseudogene TRBV3-2) and TRBJ2-5; D not certain. Germline CDR1 reads LGHDT; CDR2 reads YNNKEL (reference sequence). The V and J ends lost 0 bases and 5 bases respectively, with 10 bases between them. This CDR3 comprises 14 residues. CDR3 DNA: TGTGCCAGCAGCCAAGATAGGAGTGCGGAGACCCAGTACTTC. Its protein product is CASSQDRSAETQYF.

The chain uses TRBV5-1 and TRBJ2-1; 10 positions match TRBD2. Unmatched junction bases numbered 5, after V lost 4 bases and J lost 10 bases. This CDR3 contains 13 residues. Germline assignment: CDR1 SGHRS and CDR2 YFSETQ. CDR3 in amino acids: CASSDLAGAEQFF. CDR3 DNA sequence: TGCGCCAGCAGCGACCTAGCGGGGGCGGAGCAGTTCTTC.

The rearrangement joins TRBV4-3 to TRBJ1-6, with a weak D call TRBD1 (6 bases). The CDR3 is made up of 15 amino acids. V shed 0 bases and J shed 9 bases, with 12 bases lying between them. Germline V gene sequence: CDR1 LGHNA, CDR2 YSLEER. This CDR3 is CASSQDQGLGSPLHF. The CDR3 bases are TGCGCCAGCAGCCAAGATCAGGGGTTGGGTTCACCCCTCCACTTT.

The chain uses TRBV7-8 and TRBJ1-2, with 8 nucleotides matching TRBD1. The CDR3 consists of 16 residues. V gave up 1 base and J gave up 4 bases; unmatched junction bases: 8. The germline gives CDR1 SGHVS, CDR2 FQNEAQ. In nucleotides, the CDR3 is TGTGCCAGCAGCTTAGACTCGACAGGGGCGGCCTATGGCTACACCTTC. Protein product: CASSLDSTGAAYGYTF.

This chain uses TRBV6-4 with TRBJ2-2, with no clear D. This CDR3 has 14 amino acids. From germline, CDR1 is MRHNA and CDR2 SNTAGT. Trimming removed 10 bases from V and 3 bases from J, with 15 bases in between. The CDR3 region has the DNA TGTGCCACCCGAGAGGTTCCTTACACCGGGGAGCTGTTTTTT. It is translated as CATREVPYTGELFF.